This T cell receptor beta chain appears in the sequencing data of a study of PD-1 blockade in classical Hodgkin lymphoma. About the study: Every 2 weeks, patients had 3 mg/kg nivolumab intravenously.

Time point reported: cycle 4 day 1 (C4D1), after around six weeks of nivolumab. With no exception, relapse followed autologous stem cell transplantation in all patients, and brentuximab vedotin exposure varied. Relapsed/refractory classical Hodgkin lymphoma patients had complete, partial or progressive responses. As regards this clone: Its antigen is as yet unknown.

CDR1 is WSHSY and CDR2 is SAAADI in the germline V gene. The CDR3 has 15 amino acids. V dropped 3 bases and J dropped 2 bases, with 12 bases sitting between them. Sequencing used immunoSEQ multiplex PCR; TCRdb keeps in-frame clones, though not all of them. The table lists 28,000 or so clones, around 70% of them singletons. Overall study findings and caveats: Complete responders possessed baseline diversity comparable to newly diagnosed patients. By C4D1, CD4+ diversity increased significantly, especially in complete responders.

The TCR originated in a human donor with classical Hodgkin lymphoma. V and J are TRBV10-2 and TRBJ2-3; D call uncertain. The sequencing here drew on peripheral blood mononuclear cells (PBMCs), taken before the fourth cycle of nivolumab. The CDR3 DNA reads TGCGCCAGCAGTGACAGGATTGTCCACACAGATACGCAGTATTTT. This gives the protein CASSDRIVHTDTQYF.